This T cell receptor beta chain was found in a study of blood T cell repertoires in COVID-19. Only in-frame clones appear in the TCRdb table, and some are missing; sequencing was by immunoSEQ multiplex PCR. The table shows roughly 150,000 clones, with 76% occurring only once. This clone appeared a single time. Trimming shortened V by 3 bases and J by 4 bases, and 12 bases separated the two germline ends. Germline V gene sequence: CDR1 ENHRY, CDR2 SYGVKD. This CDR3 contains 14 residues. This chain links TRBV10-3 with TRBJ1-2; D gene uncertain. The TCR comes from an elderly woman with acute or convalescent COVID-19. Material: peripheral blood. The CDR3 DNA follows: TGTGCCATCAGTGAAGGCCAAGGCGGCTATGGCTACACCTTC. It codes for CAISEGQGGYGYTF.